Each of the 14 T cell receptor beta chains below was sequenced from the same sample in a study of shared clonotypes between healthy human individuals. Sequencing used immunoSEQ multiplex PCR; TCRdb keeps in-frame clones, though not all of them. The sample has 520,000 or so clones, around 74% seen once. Sequencing was done on a sample of PBMCs. These receptors came from a middle-aged woman in good health. Some clones in this sample may be carry-over from other donors' samples.

The J gene is TRBJ1-2, the V gene TRBV7-2, with D possibly being TRBD1 (6 bases). Germline assignment: CDR1 SGHTA and CDR2 FQGNSA. The CDR3 has 15 amino acids. V was pared by 5 bases and J by 2 bases, with 15 bases between. The chain's CDR3 is CASSPEQGWNYGYTF. The CDR3 coding sequence is TGTGCCAGCAGCCCCGAACAGGGATGGAACTATGGCTACACCTTC.

Concerning this clone: Other DNA sequences in this sample translate to the same CDR3. The rearrangement joins TRBV28 to TRBJ2-7, with D possibly TRBD2 on 6 matching bases. This CDR3 comprises 13 residues. The germline V gene has CDR1 MDHEN and CDR2 SYDVKM. V lost 3 bases to trimming and J lost 1 base, with 7 bases between them. The CDR3 DNA is TGTGCCAGCAGTTTGGCGGGATCCTACGAGCAGTACTTC. It yields the protein CASSLAGSYEQYF.

The chain links TRBV4-1 to TRBJ1-5; tentatively, D is TRBD1 (5 bases). The germline V and J ends were trimmed by 1 base and 9 bases, with 10 bases remaining between them. Germline lookup yields CDR1 MGHRA and CDR2 YSYEKL. There are 13 residues in the CDR3. The CDR3 DNA is TGCGCCAGCAGCCAAGGGCAGGGCCGGCCCCAGCATTTT. This translates into CASSQGQGRPQHF.

The CDR3 loop is CASSPGQGYTYEQYF. The CDR3 bases are TGTGCCAGCAGCCCGGGGCAGGGGTACACCTACGAGCAGTACTTC. This rearrangement joins TRBV5-4 to TRBJ2-7; TRBD1 is a possible D gene (6 bases). Trimming took 4 bases from V and 2 from J, leaving 16 bases between them. The CDR3 has 15 residues. Per the germline V gene, CDR1 is SGHNT and CDR2 is YYREEE (reference sequence).

The chain uses TRBV28 and TRBJ1-5; tentative D call: TRBD1 (5 bases). With 8 bases removed from V and 6 bases from J, the gap between germline ends came to 11 bases. This CDR3 has 12 residues. CDR1 is MDHEN and CDR2 is SYDVKM in the germline V gene. The CDR3 coding sequence is TGTGCCAGCGGCCCCGGGGGTCAGCCCCAGCATTTT. Translating gives CASGPGGQPQHF.

This clone was observed a single time. The chain uses TRBV5-1 and TRBJ2-7; TRBD1 might be the D (5 bases). Germline CDR1 reads SGHRS; CDR2 reads YFSETQ. Trimming cost V 4 bases and J 1 base, with 12 bases left between them. The CDR3 loop spans 14 amino acids. The CDR3 bases are TGCGCCAGCAGCGTCCCCTCAGGGTCCTACGAGCAGTACTTC. Translated: CASSVPSGSYEQYF. Filled out from reference TRBV5-1 and TRBJ2-7, the complete variable domain reads KAGVTQTPRYLIKTRGQQVTLSCSPISGHRSVSWYQQTPGQGLQFLFEYFSETQRNKGNFPGRFSGRQFSNSRSEMNVSTLELGDSALYLCASSVPSGSYEQYFGPGTRLTVT.

The chain couples TRBV5-1 to TRBJ2-2, with 7 bases that match TRBD2. Trimming cost V 5 bases and J 0 bases; bases outside gene matches: 4. In germline, CDR1 is SGHRS, CDR2 YFSETQ. This CDR3 contains 15 residues. The CDR3 loop is CASRPLAANTGELFF. The CDR3 DNA reads as TGCGCCAGCAGGCCCCTAGCGGCGAACACCGGGGAGCTGTTTTTT.

This chain links TRBV4-2 with TRBJ2-1; D gene ambiguous. The CDR3 loop spans 15 amino acids. V lost 1 base to trimming and J lost 4 bases, with 11 bases between them. Per germline, CDR1 LGHNA and CDR2 YNFKEQ. The CDR3 reads CASSQVAQGYNEQFF. In nucleotides, the CDR3 is TGTGCCAGCAGCCAAGTGGCCCAAGGGTACAATGAGCAGTTCTTC.

V and J are TRBV25-1 and TRBJ1-5; 8 nucleotides match TRBD1. Germline trimming cut 2 bases from V and 2 bases from J; bases unmatched to any gene: 2. CDR3 length: 15 residues. Germline CDR1 MGHDK, CDR2 SYGVNS. CDR3 sequence: CASSEGGQGNQPQHF. CDR3 DNA: TGTGCCAGCAGTGAAGGGGGACAGGGCAATCAGCCCCAGCATTTT.

This chain connects TRBV11-2 to TRBJ2-5; 7 bases agree with TRBD2. Trimming removed 2 bases from V and 4 bases from J; junction bases left unmatched: 13. The length of the CDR3 is 17 residues. CDR1 SGHAT and CDR2 FQNNGV come from the germline V gene. In nucleotides, the CDR3 is TGTGCCAGCAGCTTATACGGCGGGAGCTCTGGGTCAGAGACCCAGTACTTC. Its protein is CASSLYGGSSGSETQYF. Combining the CDR3 with reference TRBV11-2 and TRBJ2-5 gives the whole variable domain EAGVAQSPRYKIIEKRQSVAFWCNPISGHATLYWYQQILGQGPKLLIQFQNNGVVDDSQLPKDRFSAERLKGVDSTLKIQPAKLEDSAVYLCASSLYGGSSGSETQYFGPGTRLLVL.

This clone was counted at least ten times. The chain links TRBV6-4 to TRBJ2-2, with 9 bases that match TRBD2. The germline CDR1 and CDR2 sequences are MRHNA and SNTAGT. V was pared by 7 bases and J by 0 bases, with 12 bases of the junction left unmatched. The length of the CDR3 is 18 residues. The CDR3 nucleotides read TGTGCCAGCAAGTCGTTAGCGGGAGACGAGACGAACACCGGGGAGCTGTTTTTT. The encoded protein is CASKSLAGDETNTGELFF.

V and J are TRBV20-1 and TRBJ1-3; D remains ambiguous. The V and J ends lost 2 bases and 1 base respectively, with 0 bases between them. The length of the CDR3 is 11 residues. Germline CDR1 DFQATT, CDR2 SNEGSKA (reference sequence). The CDR3 DNA reads TGCAGTGCTAGATCTGGAAACACCATATATTTT. This encodes CSARSGNTIYF.

The genes are TRBV5-1 and TRBJ2-7; 9 nucleotides agree with TRBD2. The junction had 5 bases not matched to a gene; V was cut back by 3 bases and J by 1 base. CDR1 is SGHRS, CDR2 YFSETQ, per germline. This CDR3 is 15 amino acids long. For the CDR3, the DNA is TGCGCCAGCAGCTCCGGACTAGCGTTATCCTACGAGCAGTACTTC. Its protein is CASSSGLALSYEQYF.

The chain recombines TRBV10-3 with TRBJ1-4, with no clear D. Germline CDR1 is ENHRY and CDR2 is SYGVKD. This CDR3 has 13 residues. V was clipped by 4 bases and J by 11 bases, with 14 bases between them. The DNA of the CDR3 is TGTGCCATCAGTGCTTACTACCTGACCAAACTGTTTTTT. It codes for CAISAYYLTKLFF.